This is a list of T cell receptor beta chains from one sample in a study of radiotherapy plus CTLA-4 blockade in lung cancer. Sequencing used immunoSEQ multiplex PCR; TCRdb keeps in-frame clones, though not all of them. Of tens of thousands of clones detected, around 90% appear once; the ten largest clones hold over 0.85%. Source: peripheral blood, taken from a patient treated with radiotherapy plus ipilimumab. Source of these receptors: a human donor with non-small cell lung cancer who had stable disease on radiotherapy plus ipilimumab. CDR3s leave out the opening cysteine and the closing phenylalanine or tryptophan.

J | V | CDR3
TRBJ2-7 | TRBV20-1 | SAREVYEQY
TRBJ1-1 | TRBV20-1 | SASTEFEAF
TRBJ2-3 | TRBV10-2 | ASSESAGLGADTQY
TRBJ1-6 | TRBV6-5 | ASSSVPFYSPLH
TRBJ2-1 | TRBV9 | ASSPGLAEYNEQF
TRBJ1-4 | TRBV5-6 | ASSRDRDEKLF
TRBJ1-1 | TRBV5-4 | ASSLRVGAGTEAF
TRBJ2-7 | TRBV18 | ASSPRTLEGTREQY
TRBJ2-7 | TRBV11-2 | ASTLGIPYEQY
TRBJ2-7 | TRBV5-1 | ASSLGQVGHEQY
TRBJ1-2 | TRBV5-4 | ASSEGTGDGYT
TRBJ1-3 | TRBV28 | ASSRGPGNTIY
TRBJ2-3 | TRBV19 | ARTLGPSGSPTDTQY
TRBJ2-7 | TRBV4-1 | ASSQGSRRDSSYEQY
TRBJ2-1 | TRBV11-3 | ASSLRGSGNNEQF
TRBJ1-4 | TRBV10-1 | ASSEGTTNEKLF